These 31 T cell receptor beta chains came from one sample sequenced in a study of blood T cell repertoires in COVID-19. Sequencing used immunoSEQ multiplex PCR; TCRdb keeps in-frame clones, though not all of them. The sample has roughly 160,000 clones, about 83% seen once. Source material: peripheral blood. Receptor source: a woman aged 65 to 85 with COVID-19, enrolled during active disease.

CDR3 sequence reads: CASSVDLDGGFGSELFF. Written as DNA, the CDR3 is TGTGCCAGCAGCGTAGATTTGGACGGGGGGTTTGGATCGGAACTGTTTTTT. The chain links TRBV9 to TRBJ1-4, with a possible D match to TRBD1 (5 bases). This CDR3 contains 17 residues. V was pared by 0 bases and J by 12 bases, with 24 bases between. The germline CDR1 and CDR2 sequences are SGDLS and YYNGEE.

The chain couples TRBV7-6 to TRBJ2-5; D is possibly TRBD2 (6 bases). Germline assignment: CDR1 SGHVS and CDR2 FNYEAQ. The CDR3 consists of 16 residues. Trimming removed 5 bases at V and 0 bases at J, with 16 bases between. CDR3 sequence: CASSPGTGGYQETQYF. DNA for the CDR3: TGTGCCAGCAGCCCAGGTACTGGGGGGTACCAAGAGACCCAGTACTTC.

This clone showed up just a few times. The chain couples TRBV3-1 (or the pseudogene TRBV3-2) to TRBJ1-5, with D hard to call. Germline V gives CDR1 LGHDT, CDR2 YNNKEL (reference sequence). V was clipped by 0 bases and J by 7 bases, with 7 bases between them. This CDR3 is 13 amino acids long. The CDR3 loop reads CASSQDYVQPQHF. The CDR3 DNA is TGTGCCAGCAGCCAAGATTATGTACAGCCCCAGCATTTT.

The chain joins TRBV6-1 to TRBJ1-1; D uncertain. Germline CDR1 reads MNHNS; CDR2 reads SASEGT. This CDR3 contains 15 residues. V lost 2 bases and J 1 base, leaving 11 bases between the germline ends. CDR3 protein: CASSERAPGNTEAFF. The CDR3 nucleotides read TGTGCCAGCAGTGAAAGAGCTCCGGGGAACACTGAAGCTTTCTTT.

This chain links TRBV3-1 (or the pseudogene TRBV3-2) with TRBJ2-7; D might be TRBD2 (7 bases). The CDR3 sequence is 16 residues long. The germline V and J ends were trimmed by 3 bases and 4 bases, with 19 bases remaining between them. The germline gives CDR1 LGHDT, CDR2 YNNKEL (reference sequence). The CDR3 is CASSHPTEGGEYEQYF. CDR3 DNA: TGTGCCAGCAGCCACCCCACAGAGGGGGGGGAGTACGAGCAGTACTTC.

This chain links TRBV24-1 with TRBJ1-4; the match to TRBD1 covers 8 bases. Trimming took 6 bases from V and 10 from J; bases not matched to a gene: 15. The germline CDR1 and CDR2 sequences are KGHDR and SFDVKD. This CDR3 spans 16 amino acids. CDR3 in DNA: TGTGCCACCAGTTATCCTCTTGGACAGGGTTATGCAAAACTGTTTTTT. It encodes CATSYPLGQGYAKLFF.

V and J are TRBV6-6 and TRBJ1-5, with 9 bases aligning to TRBD1. The V segment lost 2 bases and the J segment 6 bases; nucleotides outside the gene matches: 8. The germline V gene encodes CDR1 MNHNY and CDR2 SVGAGI (reference sequence). This CDR3 is 16 amino acids long. The chain's CDR3 is CASSYRPTGGSQPQHF. CDR3 coding DNA: TGTGCCAGCAGTTACCGACCGACAGGGGGGAGTCAGCCCCAGCATTTT.

The chain couples TRBV6-6 to TRBJ2-7; 7 positions agree with TRBD1. The CDR3 has 15 amino acids. Germline assignment: CDR1 MNHNY and CDR2 SVGAGI (reference sequence). After removal of 0 bases from V and 4 bases from J, the junction contained 6 bases not matched to a gene. CDR3 protein: CASSYSATGAYEQYF. The CDR3 nucleotides are TGTGCCAGCAGTTACTCGGCAACAGGGGCTTACGAGCAGTACTTC.

This clone was counted once. V gene TRBV6-6 combines with J gene TRBJ1-5; TRBD1 aligns across 10 bases. CDR1 is MNHNY, CDR2 SVGAGI, per germline (reference sequence). This CDR3 is built from 16 residues. V lost 5 bases, J lost 2 bases, and 6 bases stayed unmatched. CDR3 residues: CASSPGTGEGNQPQHF. The CDR3 nucleotides read TGTGCCAGCAGTCCGGGGACAGGGGAGGGCAATCAGCCCCAGCATTTT.

The chain links TRBV15 to TRBJ1-1; TRBD1 is a possible D gene (6 bases). Between the trimmed V and J ends, which lost 2 bases and 1 base, there was a span of 17 bases. This CDR3 comprises 17 residues. Germline CDR1 reads LNHNV; CDR2 reads YYDKDF (reference sequence). The CDR3 bases are TGTGCCACCAGCAGATCGGCGTCCGGGACAAAGAACACTGAAGCTTTCTTT. It is translated as CATSRSASGTKNTEAFF.

J is TRBJ1-3 and V is TRBV11-2; 7 bases agree with TRBD1. The CDR3 is 15 residues long. Looked up from germline, CDR1 is SGHAT and CDR2 is FQNNGV. Trimming cost V 6 bases and J 4 bases; bases outside gene matches: 9. The CDR3, as DNA: TGTGCCAGCAGTTATGACAGGGTGGCGGGAAACACCATATATTTT. Its protein product is CASSYDRVAGNTIYF.

Comments on this clone: Germline is not matched at one junction end, which may reflect a read error. The rearrangement links TRBV10-2 to TRBJ1-1, with a tentative D call TRBD1 (6 bases). Germline CDR1 and CDR2: WSHSY and SAAADI. The CDR3 has 16 residues. The CDR3 reads CARSGKGGRENTEAFF. Here the CDR3 DNA reads TGCGCCCGCAGTGGGAAGGGGGGGCGGGAGAACACTGAAGCTTTCTTT.

The chain has TRBV30 and TRBJ1-2; D is uncertain. CDR1 and CDR2 from the germline V gene are GTSNPN and SVGIG (reference sequence). Trimming cost V 0 bases and J 5 bases, with 10 bases left between them. The CDR3 length is 13 residues. The CDR3 protein is CAWSVQIGYGYTF. The CDR3 DNA reads TGTGCCTGGAGTGTACAGATAGGTTATGGCTACACCTTC.

The V and J genes are TRBV28 and TRBJ1-2; D is unclear. The CDR3 sequence is 12 residues long. Germline lookup yields CDR1 MDHEN and CDR2 SYDVKM. V was shortened by 5 bases and J by 8 bases, with 12 bases between the two germline ends. The CDR3 protein is CASSLNPRGYTF. The CDR3 coding sequence is TGTGCCAGCAGTCTTAACCCGAGGGGCTACACCTTC.

The chain combines TRBV2 with TRBJ2-7; 7 bases agree with TRBD1. V dropped 7 bases and J dropped 1; count of bases not matched to a gene: 7. The CDR3 contains 14 residues. The germline V gene encodes CDR1 SNHLY and CDR2 FYNNEI. CDR3 loop: CASTPDRVSYEQYF. CDR3 DNA: TGTGCCAGCACTCCTGACAGGGTATCCTACGAGCAGTACTTC.

In the case of this clone: One junction end disagrees with the germline gene, perhaps due to a read error. The chain combines TRBV3-1 (or the pseudogene TRBV3-2) with TRBJ2-7; D unclear. CDR1 LGHDT and CDR2 YNNKEL come from the germline V gene (reference sequence). This CDR3 is 11 amino acids long. In DNA, the CDR3 is TGTGCCACCAGCTCAGGTACGTTGCAGTACTTC. Translated, it gives CATSSGTLQYF.

The CDR3 region is CATREGQSAGNTIYF. The CDR3 DNA reads as TGTGCCACCCGCGAAGGACAAAGCGCTGGAAACACCATATATTTT. V gene TRBV10-3 combines with J gene TRBJ1-3; D is possibly TRBD1 (5 bases). The CDR3 has 15 residues. V was pared by 10 bases and J by 2 bases, with 18 bases between. Germline CDR1 ENHRY, CDR2 SYGVKD.

The CDR3 DNA reads TGTGCCACCAGTGACCGGGGACAGCCCTACGAGCAGTACTTC. Translated, it gives CATSDRGQPYEQYF. V and J are TRBV24-1 and TRBJ2-7; 7 bases align to TRBD1. Trimming cost V 4 bases and J 2 bases; bases outside gene matches: 4. The CDR3 consists of 14 residues. The V gene's germline CDR1 is KGHDR and CDR2 SFDVKD.

CDR3 region: CASSSGASGANVLTF. In nucleotides, the CDR3 is TGTGCCAGCTCATCAGGGGCCTCTGGGGCCAACGTCCTGACTTTC. This chain uses TRBV18 with TRBJ2-6; TRBD1 might be the D (6 bases). The CDR3 covers 15 residues. Germline lookup yields CDR1 KGHSH and CDR2 LQKENI. Trimming pared 5 bases from V and 0 bases from J, leaving 8 bases between.

The rearrangement joins TRBV19 to TRBJ2-1; 7 nucleotides line up with TRBD2. CDR1 is LNHDA and CDR2 is SQIVND in the germline V gene (reference sequence). V lost 5 bases and J lost 3; bases outside the gene matches: 16. The CDR3 covers 18 residues. The CDR3 here is CASSGGVGLREHYNEQFF. Written as DNA, the CDR3 is TGTGCCAGTAGTGGGGGGGTTGGACTACGTGAGCACTACAATGAGCAGTTCTTC.

The chain couples TRBV5-1 to TRBJ2-1; a weak D match, TRBD1 (5 bases). V shed 2 bases and J shed 6 bases, with 12 bases lying between them. CDR3 length: 14 amino acids. CDR1 is SGHRS and CDR2 is YFSETQ in the germline V gene. The DNA of the CDR3 is TGCGCCAGCAGCTTACCCCAGGGTTCCAATGAGCAGTTCTTC. This gives the protein CASSLPQGSNEQFF.

This chain links TRBV11-2 with TRBJ2-7; the D gene is possibly TRBD2 (6 bases). The CDR3 runs 14 residues. CDR1 SGHAT and CDR2 FQNNGV come from the germline V gene. The germline V and J ends were trimmed by 3 bases and 0 bases, with 9 bases remaining between them. The CDR3 protein is CASSLGLLSYEQYF. CDR3 in DNA: TGTGCCAGCAGCTTGGGACTTCTCTCCTACGAGCAGTACTTC.

J is TRBJ2-7 and V is TRBV9; D unresolved. The ends were cut back, 0 bases at V and 1 base at J, with 8 bases in the middle. Looked up from germline, CDR1 is SGDLS and CDR2 is YYNGEE. There are 14 residues in the CDR3. CDR3 DNA: TGTGCCAGCAGCGTAGGGCCCAGTTCCTACGAGCAGTACTTC. Translating it yields CASSVGPSSYEQYF.

The J gene is TRBJ2-7, the V gene TRBV6-1; 10 bases map to TRBD2. Looked up from germline, CDR1 is MNHNS and CDR2 is SASEGT. The trim removed 3 bases at V and 6 bases at J, leaving 8 bases unmatched. The CDR3 length is 15 residues. The CDR3 reads CASSDRAGGLVEQYF. CDR3 coding DNA: TGTGCCAGCAGTGACCGAGCGGGGGGGCTCGTCGAGCAGTACTTC.

The chain has TRBV6-4 and TRBJ1-1; unclear D gene. CDR3 size: 14 residues. CDR1 and CDR2 (germline): MRHNA, SNTAGT. V lost 5 bases and J 0 bases, leaving 10 bases between the germline ends. CDR3: CASSPSIMNTEAFF. In DNA form, the CDR3 reads TGTGCCAGCAGTCCCTCTATAATGAACACTGAAGCTTTCTTT.

This clone was counted between two and nine times. This chain joins TRBV4-1 and TRBJ1-3; the D is unclear. Per germline, CDR1 MGHRA and CDR2 YSYEKL. The CDR3 length is 17 residues. V dropped 1 base and J dropped 4 bases, with 17 bases sitting between them. CDR3 DNA: TGCGCCAGCAGCCAAGTCCCCGACACCATGCGCGGAAACACCATATATTTT. Amino acids: CASSQVPDTMRGNTIYF.

V usage is TRBV3-1 (or the pseudogene TRBV3-2) and J usage is TRBJ1-4, with D perhaps matching TRBD1 (5 bases). With 1 base removed from V and 8 bases from J, the gap between germline ends came to 8 bases. The CDR3 extends over 13 amino acids. In germline, CDR1 is LGHDT, CDR2 YNNKEL (reference sequence). CDR3 DNA: TGTGCCAGCAGCCAAGCGACAGTCGAAAAACTGTTTTTT. Translated, it gives CASSQATVEKLFF.

The chain has TRBV30 and TRBJ1-6, with TRBD1 as a possible D gene (5 bases). The V gene's germline CDR1 is GTSNPN and CDR2 SVGIG (reference sequence). The V end was cut by 8 bases, the J end by 1 base, with 15 bases between. The CDR3 extends over 15 amino acids. The CDR3 sequence is CATTGVGSYNSPLHF. DNA for the CDR3: TGTGCCACTACGGGGGTCGGATCCTATAATTCACCCCTCCACTTT.

The CDR3 DNA reads TGTGCCAGCAGGATAAGCCAGGGTGAGCAGTTCTTC. It translates to CASRISQGEQFF. The gene calls are TRBV7-2 and TRBJ2-1; possible D gene TRBD1, 5 bases. The CDR3 covers 12 residues. Trimming removed 6 bases from V and 9 bases from J, with 12 bases in between. Germline CDR1 reads SGHTA; CDR2 reads FQGNSA.

The chain joins TRBV4-1 to TRBJ1-6, with TRBD1 as a possible D gene (5 bases). Between the trimmed V and J ends, which lost 1 base and 8 bases, there was a span of 6 bases. Germline CDR1 is MGHRA and CDR2 is YSYEKL. CDR3 length equals 13 residues. The DNA for the CDR3 is TGCGCCAGCAGCCAAGTAGGGGATTCACCCCTCCACTTT. It translates to CASSQVGDSPLHF.

The chain couples TRBV19 to TRBJ2-5, with TRBD2 matching over 15 bases. CDR3 size: 17 residues. Germline lookup yields CDR1 LNHDA and CDR2 SQIVND (reference sequence). Trimming took 5 bases from V and 1 from J; bases not matched to a gene: 5. The CDR3 DNA reads as TGTGCCAGTAGTCCGGGACTAGCGGGGGGACCCCAAGAGACCCAGTACTTC. Encoded protein: CASSPGLAGGPQETQYF.